Following are 17 T cell receptor beta chains from one sample sequenced in a study of T cell responses to AZD1222 COVID-19 vaccine. Sequencing was performed with immunoSEQ multiplex PCR; in TCRdb, only in-frame clones are kept and a portion is missing. The sample has roughly 150,000 clones, roughly 90% seen once; the top ten hold about 1.5%. The sample consisted of peripheral blood, taken on day 0 of AZD1222 vaccination. These receptors were obtained from an adult in good health.

This sequence joins TRBV5-1 and TRBJ2-1; D might be TRBD1 or TRBD2, each matching 6 bases. V lost 0 bases, J lost 6 bases, and 25 bases lay in between. The CDR3 covers 19 residues. Germline CDR1 and CDR2: SGHRS and YFSETQ. The CDR3 sequence is CASSLVGGRTASASNEQFF. CDR3 nucleotide sequence: TGCGCCAGCAGCTTGGTAGGGGGGAGAACCGCCTCCGCCTCCAATGAGCAGTTCTTC. The complete variable domain, with remaining parts taken from reference TRBV5-1 and TRBJ2-1, reads KAGVTQTPRYLIKTRGQQVTLSCSPISGHRSVSWYQQTPGQGLQFLFEYFSETQRNKGNFPGRFSGRQFSNSRSEMNVSTLELGDSALYLCASSLVGGRTASASNEQFFGPGTRLTVL.

This chain joins TRBV28 and TRBJ2-1; TRBD2 aligns across 8 bases. Germline-derived CDR1 and CDR2 are MDHEN and SYDVKM. The CDR3 is made up of 15 amino acids. The V gene end was trimmed by 6 bases and the J gene end by 6 bases; junction bases not matched to a gene: 10. CDR3 protein: CASSTIAGFFNEQFF. The CDR3 DNA reads TGTGCCAGCAGCACTATAGCGGGATTTTTCAATGAGCAGTTCTTC.

CDR3 sequence (DNA): TGTGCCAGCAGCCTAAACCCCTGGGTGGATTATAGCAATCAGCCCCAGCATTTT. It translates to CASSLNPWVDYSNQPQHF. The V and J genes are TRBV5-5 and TRBJ1-5; D gene uncertain. The CDR3 sequence is 18 residues long. CDR1 is SGHKS, CDR2 YYEKEE, per germline (reference sequence). V gave up 4 bases and J gave up 0 bases, with 20 bases separating them.

This CDR3 is CASSPLPGQGSEAFF. The CDR3 DNA sequence: TGTGCCAGCTCACCTCTGCCGGGACAGGGTTCTGAAGCTTTCTTT. This sequence joins TRBV18 and TRBJ1-1; TRBD1 agrees at 9 bases. The V gene end was trimmed by 3 bases and the J gene end by 6 bases; junction bases not matched to a gene: 8. The CDR3 extends over 15 amino acids. In germline, CDR1 is KGHSH, CDR2 LQKENI.

The chain uses TRBV7-2 and TRBJ2-5, with TRBD2 as a possible D gene (5 bases). Trimming took 5 bases from V and 1 from J, leaving 20 bases between them. The CDR3 spans 17 residues. Germline values: CDR1 SGHTA, CDR2 FQGNSA. CDR3 sequence reads: CASSRRASGLIQETQYF. CDR3 sequence (DNA): TGTGCCAGCAGCCGCCGAGCAAGCGGTCTGATCCAAGAGACCCAGTACTTC.

The gene calls are TRBV4-3 and TRBJ2-7; 8 bases line up with TRBD1. This CDR3 contains 14 residues. Germline assignment: CDR1 LGHNA and CDR2 YSLEER. V lost 0 bases, J lost 5 bases, and 3 bases stayed unmatched. The CDR3, as DNA: TGCGCCAGCAGCCAAGATTCAGGGGGCAACGAGCAGTACTTC. Amino acid sequence: CASSQDSGGNEQYF.

The chain employs TRBV2 and TRBJ2-5; no clear D. The CDR3 runs to 17 residues. Germline CDR1 is SNHLY and CDR2 is FYNNEI. Trimming stripped 6 bases from V and 2 bases from J, with 22 bases between. CDR3 in amino acids: CASSWIMGQDPQETQYF. CDR3 DNA: TGTGCCAGCAGCTGGATAATGGGTCAAGACCCACAAGAGACCCAGTACTTC. The whole variable domain, filled in from reference TRBV2 and TRBJ2-5, reads EPEVTQTPSHQVTQMGQEVILRCVPISNHLYFYWYRQILGQKVEFLVSFYNNEISEKSEIFDDQFSVERPDGSNFTLKIRSTKLEDSAMYFCASSWIMGQDPQETQYFGPGTRLLVL.

J is TRBJ1-2 and V is TRBV7-2; D is unclear. The germline V and J ends were trimmed by 5 bases and 6 bases, with 7 bases remaining between them. Germline V gene sequence: CDR1 SGHTA, CDR2 FQGNSA. The CDR3 has 11 residues. The CDR3 here is CASSRRNGYTF. The CDR3 DNA follows: TGTGCCAGCAGCAGGAGGAATGGCTACACCTTC.

This clone was found once. The chain is built from TRBV18 and TRBJ2-2; D is possibly TRBD2 (6 bases). The CDR3 runs 19 residues. Germline CDR1 is KGHSH and CDR2 is LQKENI. V was cut by 3 bases and J by 1 base, with 21 bases left in between. The CDR3 here is CASSPRDSLLSGNTGELFF. The CDR3 DNA is TGTGCCAGCTCACCCCGGGACTCACTCCTTAGCGGGAACACCGGGGAGCTGTTTTTT.

This clone was counted a single time. J is TRBJ2-2 and V is TRBV3-1 (or the pseudogene TRBV3-2); D call uncertain. CDR1 LGHDT and CDR2 YNNKEL come from the germline V gene (reference sequence). Trimming removed 0 bases from V and 4 bases from J, with 12 bases in between. There are 16 residues in the CDR3. CDR3 region: CASSQELASRTGELFF. The CDR3 coding sequence is TGTGCCAGCAGCCAAGAACTGGCAAGCCGCACCGGGGAGCTGTTTTTT.

The chain employs TRBV5-6 and TRBJ1-4; 7 bases fit TRBD1. This CDR3 is 15 amino acids long. From germline, CDR1 is SGHDT and CDR2 YYEEEE. The ends lost 9 bases at V and 7 bases at J; junction bases unmatched: 15. The CDR3 loop reads CATNEQGKMGEKLFF. The CDR3 DNA reads as TGTGCCACCAACGAACAGGGGAAGATGGGTGAAAAACTGTTTTTT.

To note about this clone: An end of the junction differs from the germline gene, which may be a read error. The chain carries TRBV7-7 and TRBJ2-2, with TRBD1 matching over 8 bases. The CDR3 spans 17 residues. In germline, CDR1 is SSHAT, CDR2 FNYEAQ (reference sequence). CDR3 loop: CASSLGPDRAATGELFF. The CDR3 nucleotides are TGTGCTAGCAGCTTAGGCCCGGACAGGGCGGCCACCGGGGAGCTGTTTTTT. Supplemented by reference TRBV7-7 and TRBJ2-2, the full variable domain reads GAGVSQSPRYKVTKRGQDVTLRCDPISSHATLYWYQQALGQGPEFLTYFNYEAQPDKSGLPSDRFSAERPEGSISTLTIQRTEQRDSAMYRCASSLGPDRAATGELFFGEGSRLTVL.

Details on this clone: The junction does not match germline at one end; this may be a read error. Within the sample, other DNA sequences also encode this same CDR3. The chain carries TRBV18 and TRBJ1-1; maybe TRBD1 (6 bases). Germline V CDR1 and CDR2: KGHSH, LQKENI. CDR3 size: 12 residues. CDR3 in amino acids: CASSPQGSEAFF. The DNA of the CDR3 is TGTGCCAGCTCTCCACAGGGATCTGAAGCTTTCTTT.

This chain links TRBV6-4 with TRBJ1-1; TRBD1 is a possible D gene (6 bases). The CDR3 consists of 17 residues. CDR1 MRHNA and CDR2 SNTAGT come from the germline V gene. Trimming shortened V by 0 bases and J by 4 bases, and 18 bases separated the two germline ends. The CDR3 coding sequence is TGTGCCAGCAGTGACTCCCGATACAGGGTATGTGTCACTGAAGCTTTCTTT. Its protein product is CASSDSRYRVCVTEAFF.

The rearrangement uses TRBV30 and TRBJ1-1; D possibly corresponds to TRBD1 (6 bases). The CDR3 has 14 amino acids. Germline values: CDR1 GTSNPN, CDR2 SVGIG (reference sequence). V shed 0 bases and J shed 5 bases, with 13 bases lying between them. This chain's CDR3 is CAWSVQGQLTEAFF. CDR3 DNA: TGTGCCTGGAGTGTACAAGGACAGCTAACTGAAGCTTTCTTT.

The chain combines TRBV9 with TRBJ2-2, with 8 bases identical to TRBD2. Trimming cost V 4 bases and J 2 bases; bases outside gene matches: 4. This CDR3 is 15 amino acids long. Looked up from germline, CDR1 is SGDLS and CDR2 is YYNGEE. The chain's CDR3 is CASSPSGLNTGELFF. The CDR3 DNA is TGTGCCAGCAGCCCTAGCGGGCTTAACACCGGGGAGCTGTTTTTT.

The genes are TRBV11-3 and TRBJ1-1; 7 positions match TRBD1. Germline trimming cut 5 bases from V and 10 bases from J; bases unmatched to any gene: 10. The CDR3 extends over 13 amino acids. Germline-derived CDR1 and CDR2 are SGHNT and YENEEA. The CDR3 spells CASSPRQGSGAFF. As DNA, the CDR3 is TGTGCCAGCAGCCCCCGACAGGGCAGTGGAGCTTTCTTT. The entire variable domain, with the rest obtained from reference TRBV11-3 and TRBJ1-1, is as follows: EAGVVQSPRYKIIEKKQPVAFWCNPISGHNTLYWYLQNLGQGPELLIRYENEEAVDDSQLPKDRFSAERLKGVDSTLKIQPAELGDSAVYLCASSPRQGSGAFFGQGTRLTVV.